One sample yielded the 28 T cell receptor beta chains listed below, sequenced in a study of blood T cell repertoires in COVID-19. This table comes from immunoSEQ multiplex PCR, and its TCRdb copy is limited to in-frame clones, with some not included. The profile shows about 90,000 clones, 75% to 90% of them singletons. Sequenced material: peripheral blood. The origin of the receptors is a human donor in a cohort sampled during active COVID-19.

This clone has only one observation. The CDR3 sequence: CASSPLRTGGYEQYF. The CDR3 nucleotides read TGTGCCAGCAGTCCCCTCCGGACAGGGGGCTACGAGCAGTACTTC. V and J are TRBV27 and TRBJ2-7, with 10 bases identical to TRBD1. V dropped 5 bases and J dropped 3; count of bases not matched to a gene: 7. Per the germline V gene, CDR1 is MNHEY and CDR2 is SMNVEV (reference sequence). This CDR3 region has 15 residues.

The chain recombines TRBV29-1 with TRBJ1-1; D possibly corresponds to TRBD1 (5 bases). The germline V gene has CDR1 SQVTM and CDR2 ANQGSEA. The CDR3 has 13 amino acids. V shed 6 bases and J shed 0 bases, with 11 bases lying between them. The CDR3 bases are TGCAGCGTAAGACAGATATTGAACACTGAAGCTTTCTTT. Encoded protein: CSVRQILNTEAFF.

The rearrangement links TRBV5-1 to TRBJ2-5, with TRBD2 identical over 10 bases. The CDR3 covers 14 residues. J lost 4 bases, V lost 3 bases, and 3 bases had no gene match. Germline CDR1 SGHRS, CDR2 YFSETQ. CDR3: CASSSLAGLETQYF. CDR3 DNA: TGCGCCAGCAGCTCACTAGCGGGGTTAGAGACCCAGTACTTC. The full variable domain, its missing parts supplied by reference TRBV5-1 and TRBJ2-5, is KAGVTQTPRYLIKTRGQQVTLSCSPISGHRSVSWYQQTPGQGLQFLFEYFSETQRNKGNFPGRFSGRQFSNSRSEMNVSTLELGDSALYLCASSSLAGLETQYFGPGTRLLVL.

This clone was seen a single time. The chain is built from TRBV5-1 and TRBJ1-1; D call uncertain. The length of the CDR3 is 14 residues. V lost 0 bases to trimming and J lost 5 bases, with 11 bases between them. Germline CDR1 and CDR2: SGHRS and YFSETQ. The CDR3 loop reads CASSLGSWETEAFF. The CDR3 DNA sequence: TGCGCCAGCAGCTTGGGGAGCTGGGAGACTGAAGCTTTCTTT.

This chain links TRBV29-1 with TRBJ1-2; 7 nucleotides agree with TRBD1. CDR3 size: 13 residues. Germline assignment: CDR1 SQVTM and CDR2 ANQGSEA. Germline trimming cut 7 bases from V and 2 bases from J; bases unmatched to any gene: 7. CDR3 in amino acids: CSARQGSNYGYTF. The CDR3 DNA reads TGCAGCGCCCGACAGGGATCCAACTATGGCTACACCTTC.

J is TRBJ1-1 and V is TRBV12-3 or TRBV12-4, with D possibly TRBD1 on 5 matching bases. With 5 bases removed from V and 1 base from J, the gap between germline ends came to 8 bases. The CDR3 has 13 amino acids. CDR3 loop: CASSTTGNTEAFF. Here the CDR3 DNA reads TGTGCCAGCAGTACAACAGGGAACACTGAAGCTTTCTTT.

The chain employs TRBV5-1 and TRBJ2-1; 9 positions agree with TRBD1. Per the germline V gene, CDR1 is SGHRS and CDR2 is YFSETQ. The CDR3 runs to 15 residues. J gave up 6 bases and V 2 bases, and 6 bases lay outside the gene matches. CDR3 region: CASSLGTGWVNEQFF. DNA of the CDR3: TGCGCCAGCAGCTTAGGGACAGGGTGGGTCAATGAGCAGTTCTTC.

The chain combines TRBV12-3 or TRBV12-4 with TRBJ1-4, with a weak D call TRBD1 (5 bases). V was cut by 3 bases and J by 8 bases, with 7 bases left in between. The CDR3 has 12 residues. The CDR3 is CASSFHREKLFF. The CDR3 DNA sequence: TGTGCCAGCAGTTTCCACAGGGAAAAACTGTTTTTT.

CDR3 bases: TGTGCCAGCAGCTCCCGGGCTAGCGGGGGGGCGTGGTCCTACAATGAGCAGTTCTTC. Residues: CASSSRASGGAWSYNEQFF. The chain has TRBV9 and TRBJ2-1; 12 nucleotides agree with TRBD2. J gave up 1 base and V 4 bases, and 12 bases lay outside the gene matches. The germline CDR1 and CDR2 sequences are SGDLS and YYNGEE. The length of the CDR3 is 19 residues.

The V and J genes are TRBV28 and TRBJ2-7; perhaps TRBD1 as D (6 bases). Germline CDR1 is MDHEN and CDR2 is SYDVKM. With 5 bases removed from V and 3 bases from J, the gap between germline ends came to 8 bases. CDR3 length: 12 amino acids. The CDR3: CASSGTYYEQYF. CDR3 bases: TGTGCCAGCAGTGGGACATACTACGAGCAGTACTTC.

The V call is TRBV7-9, the J call TRBJ2-2; D unclear. The CDR3 has 11 residues. V was cut by 5 bases and J by 7 bases, with 5 bases left in between. Germline loops: CDR1 SEHNR, CDR2 FQNEAQ (reference sequence). The CDR3 loop reads CASSPYGELFF. For the CDR3, the DNA is TGTGCCAGCAGCCCCTACGGGGAGCTGTTTTTT.

V gene TRBV19 combines with J gene TRBJ1-1; TRBD1 is a possible D gene (5 bases). Germline loops: CDR1 LNHDA, CDR2 SQIVND (reference sequence). CDR3 length: 15 residues. V was trimmed by 7 bases and J by 0 bases, leaving 15 bases between them. DNA of the CDR3: TGTGCCAGTACCATCCCGGGACTACTGAACACTGAAGCTTTCTTT. Amino acids: CASTIPGLLNTEAFF.

The V gene is TRBV5-1, the J gene TRBJ1-3; D may be TRBD1 (6 bases). The CDR3 spans 15 residues. Germline CDR1 SGHRS, CDR2 YFSETQ. V gave up 3 bases and J gave up 5 bases, with 15 bases separating them. DNA for the CDR3: TGCGCCAGCAGCTGGGACCCGGGACAAAGAAACACCATATATTTT. Translation: CASSWDPGQRNTIYF.

This clone was picked up one time. This chain connects TRBV5-1 to TRBJ2-7; D gene unclear. Germline CDR1 reads SGHRS; CDR2 reads YFSETQ. V shed 3 bases and J shed 5 bases, with 18 bases lying between them. The CDR3 has 15 residues. The DNA of the CDR3 is TGCGCCAGCAGCTATCAGGCCGTTGTGCGCGACGAGCAGTACTTC. Translating gives CASSYQAVVRDEQYF.

The V call is TRBV7-8, the J call TRBJ2-1; 7 nucleotides agree with TRBD2. With V trimmed by 5 bases and J by 2 bases, 15 bases remained unmatched. The germline gives CDR1 SGHVS, CDR2 FQNEAQ. The CDR3 totals 18 residues. CDR3 bases: TGTGCCAGCAGCCGGCGGGCGTGGACGGGGGGAGCCTACAATGAGCAGTTCTTC. It is translated as CASSRRAWTGGAYNEQFF.

The chain recombines TRBV20-1 with TRBJ2-7, with 7 bases that match TRBD1. With V trimmed by 3 bases and J by 7 bases, 3 bases remained unmatched. Germline V gene lookup returns CDR1 DFQATT and CDR2 SNEGSKA (reference sequence). The CDR3 is made up of 11 amino acids. CDR3 in amino acids: CSARQGEEQYF. In DNA form, the CDR3 reads TGCAGTGCTAGGCAGGGGGAAGAGCAGTACTTC.

This chain links TRBV18 with TRBJ2-3; no clear D gene. The CDR3 spans 14 residues. Trimming pared 0 bases from V and 0 bases from J, leaving 4 bases between. Germline V gives CDR1 KGHSH, CDR2 LQKENI. CDR3 coding DNA: TGTGCCAGCTCACCACCAGCTAGCACAGATACGCAGTATTTT. Translating gives CASSPPASTDTQYF.

The J gene is TRBJ1-1, the V gene TRBV6-1; D call uncertain. This CDR3 is 13 amino acids long. Germline V gene data show CDR1 as MNHNS and CDR2 as SASEGT. Between the trimmed V and J ends, which lost 1 base and 4 bases, there was a span of 7 bases. CDR3 DNA sequence: TGTGCCAGCAGTGAAGAGCGGAGCACTGAAGCTTTCTTT. Protein: CASSEERSTEAFF.

The V call is TRBV12-3 or TRBV12-4, the J call TRBJ1-2; D is uncertain. The CDR3 runs to 12 residues. V was pared by 1 base and J by 8 bases, with 8 bases between. CDR3 sequence: CASSLGSTGYTF. The DNA of the CDR3 is TGTGCCAGCAGTTTAGGCAGTACCGGCTACACCTTC.

This clone showed up just once. The chain has TRBV18 and TRBJ1-1, with D unclear. The germline V and J ends were trimmed by 0 bases and 5 bases, with 13 bases remaining between them. This CDR3 comprises 15 residues. CDR1 and CDR2 from the germline V gene are KGHSH and LQKENI. The CDR3 is CASSPPSGTGTEAFF. CDR3 DNA sequence: TGTGCCAGCTCACCACCGTCGGGAACTGGGACTGAAGCTTTCTTT. The variable domain in full, with the rest retrieved from reference TRBV18 and TRBJ1-1, is NAGVMQNPRHLVRRRGQEARLRCSPMKGHSHVYWYRQLPEEGLKFMVYLQKENIIDESGMPKERFSAEFPKEGPSILRIQQVVRGDSAAYFCASSPPSGTGTEAFFGQGTRLTVV.

The DNA for the CDR3 is TGCGCCAGCAGGTTCGGGACAGGGTCCGTCGAGCAGTACTTC. Amino acids: CASRFGTGSVEQYF. The V call is TRBV5-1, the J call TRBJ2-7; 9 bases agree with TRBD1. The V and J ends lost 5 bases and 6 bases, in that order; junction bases with no gene match: 9. Germline CDR1 SGHRS, CDR2 YFSETQ. The CDR3 has 14 amino acids.

The chain uses TRBV4-1 and TRBJ1-1, with D perhaps TRBD1 (5 bases). The CDR3 has 14 amino acids. Germline V lookup: CDR1 MGHRA, CDR2 YSYEKL. Trimming left V 4 bases short and J 1 base short, with 10 bases between. The CDR3 here is CASSRHRRNTEAFF. CDR3 bases: TGCGCCAGCAGCCGTCACAGGAGGAACACTGAAGCTTTCTTT.

This clone was recorded once. The rearrangement links TRBV4-1 to TRBJ1-5, with 9 bases identical to TRBD1. Germline CDR1 and CDR2: MGHRA and YSYEKL. V was pared by 1 base and J by 9 bases, with 13 bases of the junction left unmatched. The CDR3 runs to 17 residues. Written as DNA, the CDR3 is TGCGCCAGCAGCCAAGTCGGGACAGGGAAGGCCATAGCGCCCCAGCATTTT. Amino acids: CASSQVGTGKAIAPQHF.

This clone has only a few counts. This chain links TRBV27 with TRBJ1-2; tentatively, D is TRBD1 (5 bases). Germline V lookup: CDR1 MNHEY, CDR2 SMNVEV (reference sequence). The germline V and J ends were trimmed by 3 bases and 3 bases, with 8 bases remaining between them. There are 13 residues in the CDR3. In DNA form, the CDR3 reads TGTGCCAGCAGTTTCTCCAGGGACTATGGCTACACCTTC. It is translated as CASSFSRDYGYTF.

V and J are TRBV5-1 and TRBJ1-6, with D possibly being TRBD1 (5 bases). The CDR3 sequence is 16 residues long. V was trimmed by 4 bases and J by 5 bases, leaving 16 bases between them. CDR1 and CDR2 from the germline V gene are SGHRS and YFSETQ. The CDR3 here is CASSLVAVRDNSPLHF. CDR3 in DNA: TGCGCCAGCAGCCTGGTAGCGGTCAGGGATAATTCACCCCTCCACTTT.

The gene calls are TRBV21-1 and TRBJ2-7; the D call of TRBD1 is as the table states it, not checked on the DNA. TRBV21-1 is classified as a pseudogene. The CDR3 length is 14 residues. CDR3 sequence reads: CASSKIQGNHEQYF. As DNA, the CDR3 is TGTGCCAGCAGCAAAATACAGGGGAACCACGAGCAGTACTTC.

The rearrangement joins TRBV2 to TRBJ1-2; D is uncertain. The length of the CDR3 is 13 residues. Trimming cost V 5 bases and J 4 bases, with 11 bases left between them. Germline loops: CDR1 SNHLY, CDR2 FYNNEI. The CDR3 DNA sequence: TGTGCCAGCAGTCCACAGCTTCTCTATGGCTACACCTTC. It is translated as CASSPQLLYGYTF.

In its sample, this clone was seen a few times. The V call is TRBV6-1, the J call TRBJ2-1, with D possibly TRBD1 on 6 matching bases. Trimming cost V 2 bases and J 7 bases, with 9 bases left between them. In germline, CDR1 is MNHNS, CDR2 SASEGT. CDR3 size: 13 residues. This chain's CDR3 is CASSENRVNEQFF. In DNA, the CDR3 is TGTGCCAGCAGTGAAAACAGGGTGAATGAGCAGTTCTTC.